These 14 T cell receptor beta chains came from one sample sequenced in a study of shared clonotypes between healthy human individuals. Clones were sequenced by immunoSEQ multiplex PCR, and TCRdb holds only the in-frame ones, with some missing. The table lists 1,500,000 or so clones, approximately 97% of them singletons, with over 1% in the top ten. The sample taken for sequencing was naive CD4+ T cells sorted from blood. Described subset: CD45RA+ positively selected. These receptors were taken from a man aged 25-45 years in good health.

The chain is built from TRBV27 and TRBJ2-6, with D perhaps TRBD2 (5 bases). The germline V gene has CDR1 MNHEY and CDR2 SMNVEV (reference sequence). V was trimmed by 3 bases and J by 0 bases, leaving 9 bases between them. The CDR3 consists of 16 residues. The CDR3 sequence is CASSFLGSSGANVLTF. CDR3 coding DNA: TGTGCCAGCAGTTTTCTAGGGAGCTCTGGGGCCAACGTCCTGACTTTC.

This chain links TRBV28 with TRBJ2-2; 11 bases fit TRBD2. Trimming took 5 bases from V and 6 from J; bases not matched to a gene: 2. This CDR3 contains 14 residues. Germline loops: CDR1 MDHEN, CDR2 SYDVKM. The CDR3 sequence: CASSQLAGAGELFF. The CDR3 DNA sequence: TGTGCCAGCAGTCAACTAGCGGGAGCCGGGGAGCTGTTTTTT.

This chain joins TRBV2 and TRBJ1-5; weak D call: TRBD1 (5 bases). The CDR3 is 18 amino acids. The germline V and J ends were trimmed by 3 bases and 1 base, with 19 bases remaining between them. Germline loops: CDR1 SNHLY, CDR2 FYNNEI. CDR3 sequence: CASSDPGNRGRSNQPQHF. In nucleotides, the CDR3 is TGTGCCAGCAGTGATCCGGGGAATAGGGGTCGGAGCAATCAGCCCCAGCATTTT.

As to this clone: The sample holds other DNA sequences that translate to the same CDR3. The chain has TRBV7-9 and TRBJ2-5; D assignment may be TRBD1 or TRBD2 (5 bases each). CDR3 length: 14 residues. Trimming removed 1 base at V and 5 bases at J, with 11 bases between. In germline, CDR1 is SEHNR, CDR2 FQNEAQ (reference sequence). CDR3 in DNA: TGTGCCAGCAGCTTAGGGCTAGCAGGGGAGACCCAGTACTTC. Its protein product is CASSLGLAGETQYF.

V gene TRBV5-1 combines with J gene TRBJ2-1, with TRBD1 matching over 9 bases. The germline gives CDR1 SGHRS, CDR2 YFSETQ. The CDR3 covers 14 residues. V dropped 4 bases and J dropped 9; count of bases not matched to a gene: 8. The CDR3 loop is CASSLGDRVSEQFF. CDR3 coding DNA: TGCGCCAGCAGCCTGGGGGACAGGGTGAGTGAGCAGTTCTTC.

The chain uses TRBV5-4 and TRBJ1-2; a possible D gene is TRBD1 (6 bases). The length of the CDR3 is 17 residues. Germline V gives CDR1 SGHNT, CDR2 YYREEE (reference sequence). V lost 0 bases, J lost 3 bases, and 18 bases lay in between. The CDR3 DNA follows: TGTGCCAGCAGCTTGGGGACCTTTGGGGGGCAGGACTATGGCTACACCTTC. Translated: CASSLGTFGGQDYGYTF.

This sequence joins TRBV9 and TRBJ2-3; 9 positions match TRBD2. The J segment lost 4 bases and the V segment lost 3 bases, leaving 3 bases of the junction unmatched. The CDR3 spans 14 residues. Germline V gene lookup returns CDR1 SGDLS and CDR2 YYNGEE. This CDR3 reads CASSESGRPDTQYF. DNA for the CDR3: TGTGCCAGCAGCGAAAGCGGGAGGCCAGATACGCAGTATTTT.

This sequence joins TRBV14 and TRBJ1-2; D unclear. The CDR3 totals 14 residues. Trimming pared 5 bases from V and 7 bases from J, leaving 17 bases between. CDR1 and CDR2 (germline): SGHDN, FVKESK. CDR3 loop: CASSAGLGRRGYTF. The CDR3 DNA sequence: TGTGCCAGCAGCGCCGGGTTGGGTCGGCGTGGCTACACCTTC. The whole variable domain, filled in from reference TRBV14 and TRBJ1-2, reads EAGVTQFPSHSVIEKGQTVTLRCDPISGHDNLYWYRRVMGKEIKFLLHFVKESKQDESGMPNNRFLAERTGGTYSTLKVQPAELEDSGVYFCASSAGLGRRGYTFGSGTRLTVV.

This sequence joins TRBV11-2 and TRBJ1-5; no reliable D call. This CDR3 contains 15 residues. The germline V and J ends were trimmed by 2 bases and 0 bases, with 8 bases remaining between them. Germline V CDR1 and CDR2: SGHAT, FQNNGV. CDR3 sequence (DNA): TGTGCCAGCAGCTTACAGTTTAATAGCAATCAGCCCCAGCATTTT. Amino acid sequence: CASSLQFNSNQPQHF.

The chain links TRBV10-3 to TRBJ2-6; D not resolved. Germline CDR1 and CDR2: ENHRY and SYGVKD. The V gene lost 4 bases and the J gene lost 4 bases, with 17 bases spanning the gap. The CDR3 totals 17 residues. The CDR3 nucleotides are TGTGCCATCAGTGTACCACCGTCAGTCGGCGGGGCCAACGTCCTGACTTTC. It encodes CAISVPPSVGGANVLTF.

The chain carries TRBV6-5 and TRBJ2-5; weak D call: TRBD1 (5 bases). Germline V CDR1 and CDR2: MNHEY, SVGAGI. The germline V and J ends were trimmed by 6 bases and 8 bases, with 13 bases remaining between them. The CDR3 is made up of 12 amino acids. The CDR3 region is CASRAGFDTQYF. CDR3 nucleotides: TGTGCCAGCAGAGCAGGGTTTGATACCCAGTACTTC.

The chain employs TRBV7-7 and TRBJ2-1; TRBD2 aligns across 15 bases. The CDR3 runs 16 residues. V lost 5 bases to trimming and J lost 4 bases; unmatched junction nucleotides: 3. Germline V CDR1 and CDR2: SSHAT, FNYEAQ (reference sequence). Here the CDR3 reads CASSPGTSGRYNEQFF. The CDR3, as DNA: TGTGCCAGCAGCCCAGGGACTAGCGGGAGGTACAATGAGCAGTTCTTC.

The rearrangement uses TRBV19 and TRBJ2-2; TRBD1 matches at 9 bases. Germline V gives CDR1 LNHDA, CDR2 SQIVND (reference sequence). V lost 5 bases to trimming and J lost 3 bases; unmatched junction nucleotides: 1. The CDR3 covers 14 residues. For the CDR3, the DNA is TGTGCCAGTAGTCGGACAGGGGACACCGGGGAGCTGTTTTTT. Translating it yields CASSRTGDTGELFF.

The V gene is TRBV4-3, the J gene TRBJ2-3, with D possibly being TRBD2 (5 bases). CDR1 and CDR2 (germline): LGHNA, YSLEER. The CDR3 contains 16 residues. With 5 bases removed from V and 2 bases from J, the gap between germline ends came to 17 bases. The CDR3 nucleotides read TGCGCCAGCAGCTACGAGTTGGGCGGGTCCACAGATACGCAGTATTTT. Translated, it gives CASSYELGGSTDTQYF.